This is a list of T cell receptor beta chains from one sample in a study of cytomegalovirus exposure and HLA in healthy donors. This table comes from immunoSEQ multiplex PCR, and its TCRdb copy is limited to in-frame clones, with some not included. The table shows some 130,000 clones, with under 10% occurring only once. Sequenced sample: PBMCs. These receptors all stem from a woman in her 40s in good health and CMV-seropositive. Both conserved end residues are part of each CDR3. The order of the fields is D gene, J gene, V gene, clone size, CDR3 DNA, CDR3 protein. The D gene is left open where the match is weak. The listing skips clone size in some rows; elsewhere it reads once, few, many or a size class.

D: .
J: TRBJ1-2
V: TRBV7-8
size: .
DNA: TGTGCCAGCAGCTTAGCTGAGACATTGCATGGCTACACCTTC
CDR3: CASSLAETLHGYTF

D: .
J: TRBJ1-4
V: TRBV6-5
size: few
DNA: TGTGCCAGCATGCGGGGGGGAGCGGAAAAACTGTTTTTT
CDR3: CASMRGGAEKLFF

D: .
J: TRBJ2-5
V: TRBV1
size: .
DNA: TGCACCAGCAGCCAAACCCGGGGCCTAGGGAGGGCCCAAGAGACCCAGTACTTC
CDR3: CTSSQTRGLGRAQETQYF

D: .
J: TRBJ1-2
V: TRBV29-1
size: .
DNA: TGCAGCGTTTTGGGACAAACTAACTATGGCTACACCTTC
CDR3: CSVLGQTNYGYTF

D: .
J: TRBJ1-2
V: TRBV4-3
size: few
DNA: TGCGCCAGCAGCCAAGATCGGAGAGAGCACGGCTACACCTTC
CDR3: CASSQDRREHGYTF

D: .
J: TRBJ2-7
V: TRBV15
size: few
DNA: TGTGCCACCAGCAGAGATAGGGGTCGGTACGAGCAGTACTTC
CDR3: CATSRDRGRYEQYF

D: .
J: TRBJ1-2
V: TRBV7-9
size: few
DNA: TGTGCCAGCAGCTTACCGACTCTCAGCTACACCTTC
CDR3: CASSLPTLSYTF

D: .
J: TRBJ2-6
V: TRBV18
size: .
DNA: TGTGCCAGCTCACTCCTAGAATCTGGGGCCAACGTCCTGACTTTC
CDR3: CASSLLESGANVLTF

D: TRBD2
J: TRBJ2-3
V: TRBV5-6
size: few
DNA: TGTGCCAGCAACCTGGGCGGCGGGGGTAGCACAGATACGCAGTATTTT
CDR3: CASNLGGGGSTDTQYF

D: TRBD2
J: TRBJ2-5
V: TRBV5-1
size: .
DNA: TGCGCCAGCAGCGCTGGACTAGCGGGGGAGGAGACCCAGTACTTC
CDR3: CASSAGLAGEETQYF

D: .
J: TRBJ1-3
V: TRBV6-5
size: .
DNA: TGTGCCAGCAGTTCCGGGACTTTCTCTGGAAACACCATATATTTT
CDR3: CASSSGTFSGNTIYF

D: TRBD2
J: TRBJ2-5
V: TRBV7-6
size: .
DNA: TGTGCCAGCAGCTCCTGGGGGGGAGTCCAAGAGACCCAGTACTTC
CDR3: CASSSWGGVQETQYF

D: .
J: TRBJ2-1
V: TRBV6-5
size: few
DNA: TGTGCCAGCAGTTACTCTCTACTAGCCGAAAATGAGCAGTTCTTC
CDR3: CASSYSLLAENEQFF

D: .
J: TRBJ2-7
V: TRBV2
size: .
DNA: TGTGCCAGCAACGTAGGGACAATCTTTTACGAGCAGTACTTC
CDR3: CASNVGTIFYEQYF

D: TRBD1
J: TRBJ2-5
V: TRBV5-4
size: few
DNA: TGTGCCAGCAGCTTGGGAGACAGGGGAGAGACCCAGTACTTC
CDR3: CASSLGDRGETQYF

D: .
J: TRBJ1-1
V: TRBV6-6
size: few
DNA: TGTGCCAGCAGTTTGAGGGTTAACACTGAAGCTTTCTTT
CDR3: CASSLRVNTEAFF

D: .
J: TRBJ2-2
V: TRBV11-3
size: few
DNA: TGTGCCAGCAGCTTAACCGGCGGGAACGGGGAGCTGTTTTTT
CDR3: CASSLTGGNGELFF

D: .
J: TRBJ2-3
V: TRBV29-1
size: few
DNA: TGCAGCGTTGTAGGGACTACAGATACGCAGTATTTT
CDR3: CSVVGTTDTQYF

D: .
J: TRBJ2-7
V: TRBV2
size: .
DNA: TGTGCCAGCAGCGTACCCGGGACTTCCTACGAGCAGTACTTC
CDR3: CASSVPGTSYEQYF

D: .
J: TRBJ2-7
V: TRBV5-6
size: few
DNA: TGTGCCAGCAGCCTGCGGCTTAGTAATCCCTCGGGGTACGAGCAGTACTTC
CDR3: CASSLRLSNPSGYEQYF

D: TRBD1
J: TRBJ2-1
V: TRBV7-7
size: .
DNA: TGTGCCAGCAGCACGGACAGGGGCAATGAGCAGTTCTTC
CDR3: CASSTDRGNEQFF

D: TRBD1
J: TRBJ1-1
V: TRBV5-4
size: .
DNA: TGTGCCAGCAGCTTGGGACAGGGAGGCCCTGAAGCTTTCTTT
CDR3: CASSLGQGGPEAFF

D: .
J: TRBJ1-2
V: TRBV19
size: once
DNA: TGTGCCAGTAGTACCGGTCTTCTCAGGGCGCAGGGCTACACCTTC
CDR3: CASSTGLLRAQGYTF

D: TRBD1
J: TRBJ1-6
V: TRBV10-3
size: few
DNA: TGTGCCATCAGGAAGACAGGGAGTAATTCACCCCTCCACTTT
CDR3: CAIRKTGSNSPLHF

D: .
J: TRBJ2-1
V: TRBV9
size: few
DNA: TGTGCCAGCAGCGCAATGAACGGGTTTCGGCAGTTCTTC
CDR3: CASSAMNGFRQFF

D: TRBD2
J: TRBJ2-3
V: TRBV7-9
size: .
DNA: TGTGCCAGCAGTTACATTGGACTAGCGGCAGATACGCAGTATTTT
CDR3: CASSYIGLAADTQYF

D: TRBD1
J: TRBJ1-1
V: TRBV18
size: .
DNA: TGTGCCAGCTCCAGGGACAGGGCGAACACTGAAGCTTTCTTT
CDR3: CASSRDRANTEAFF

D: TRBD1
J: TRBJ2-2
V: TRBV5-1
size: .
DNA: TGCGCCAGCAGCCGGCTCACCGGGACAGGCGACACCGGGGAGCTGTTTTTT
CDR3: CASSRLTGTGDTGELFF

D: .
J: TRBJ2-5
V: TRBV5-8
size: few
DNA: TGTGCCAGCAGCCGGTCGGGGGAGACCCAGTACTTC
CDR3: CASSRSGETQYF

D: .
J: TRBJ1-2
V: TRBV6-4
size: .
DNA: TGTGCCAGCAGTGACTCGATGCAGGCTGATGGCTACACCTTC
CDR3: CASSDSMQADGYTF

D: TRBD2
J: TRBJ2-3
V: TRBV7-2
size: few
DNA: TGTGCCAGCAGCCTGGGGCCGGGACTAGCGGGGGGGCCAGAAGATACGCAGTATTTT
CDR3: CASSLGPGLAGGPEDTQYF

D: .
J: TRBJ2-3
V: TRBV11-3
size: .
DNA: TGTGCCAGCAACTCACCCTACACAGATACGCAGTATTTT
CDR3: CASNSPYTDTQYF

D: .
J: TRBJ1-2
V: TRBV5-6
size: .
DNA: TGTGCCAGCAGCTTGGGAGGGAACTATGGCTACACCTTC
CDR3: CASSLGGNYGYTF

D: TRBD1
J: TRBJ2-2
V: TRBV5-6
size: few
DNA: TGTGCCAGCAGCTTGCCAGGGGGCACCGGGGAGCTGTTTTTT
CDR3: CASSLPGGTGELFF

D: .
J: TRBJ1-6
V: TRBV25-1
size: .
DNA: TGTGCCAGCAGTCTAGGAGGGTTCGGGACACCCCTCCACTTT
CDR3: CASSLGGFGTPLHF

D: TRBD1
J: TRBJ2-5
V: TRBV5-1
size: .
DNA: TGCGCCAGCAGCTTCGACAGGGGCGAGACCCAGTACTTC
CDR3: CASSFDRGETQYF

D: .
J: TRBJ2-7
V: TRBV5-6
size: .
DNA: TGTGCCAGCACCCGTAGAACAGGGATCTCCTACGAGCAGTACTTC
CDR3: CASTRRTGISYEQYF

D: TRBD1
J: TRBJ1-6
V: TRBV5-6
size: .
DNA: TGTGCCAGCAGCTTGATGACAGGGGGAAATTCACCCCTCCACTTT
CDR3: CASSLMTGGNSPLHF

D: .
J: TRBJ1-1
V: TRBV6-1
size: .
DNA: TGTGCCAGTCCGGGGACTAAAGCTTTCTTT
CDR3: CASPGTKAFF

D: .
J: TRBJ1-5
V: TRBV7-8
size: .
DNA: TGTGCCAGCAGCTTAGGTCCCCCCGGGAATCAGCCCCAGCATTTT
CDR3: CASSLGPPGNQPQHF

D: .
J: TRBJ1-5
V: TRBV7-9
size: .
DNA: TGTGCCAGCAGCGTTACTTCTCTTTCGGTGGACATACTTCTATGGCCCCAGCATTTT
CDR3: CASSVTSLSVDILLWPQHF

D: TRBD1
J: TRBJ1-2
V: TRBV19
size: few
DNA: TGTGCCAGTTCACCCGGGACAGGGTTTGGCTACACCTTC
CDR3: CASSPGTGFGYTF

D: .
J: TRBJ1-1
V: TRBV6-1
size: few
DNA: TGTGCCGGAGGCCTGCGGGGGGACTACAATGAAGCTTTCTTT
CDR3: CAGGLRGDYNEAFF

D: TRBD1
J: TRBJ2-5
V: TRBV4-1
size: .
DNA: TGCGCCAGCAGCCAGCTTCCGACAGGGACACAAGAGACCCAGTACTTC
CDR3: CASSQLPTGTQETQYF

D: TRBD2
J: TRBJ2-5
V: TRBV7-6
size: .
DNA: TGTGCCAGCAGCTCCGAAGGGACTAGCGAGGAGACCCAGTACTTC
CDR3: CASSSEGTSEETQYF

D: .
J: TRBJ1-1
V: TRBV2
size: .
DNA: TGTGCCAGCAGTGAATCTCTTAAAGCTTTCTTT
CDR3: CASSESLKAFF

D: .
J: TRBJ1-6
V: TRBV21-1
size: .
DNA: TGTGCCAGCAGCAAAGTCTACCCCCTCTATAATTCACCCCTCCACTTT
CDR3: CASSKVYPLYNSPLHF

D: TRBD1
J: TRBJ2-1
V: TRBV5-1
size: .
DNA: TGCGCCAGCAGCTCAGGGGGCCCTGAGCAGTTCTTC
CDR3: CASSSGGPEQFF

D: .
J: TRBJ2-7
V: TRBV2
size: many
DNA: TGTGCCAGCAGGGACACTGGGCCCTACGAGCAGTACTTC
CDR3: CASRDTGPYEQYF

D: .
J: TRBJ1-1
V: TRBV29-1
size: few
DNA: TGCAGCGTTGGTCCAGGGATCAACAGGAACACTGAAGCTTTCTTT
CDR3: CSVGPGINRNTEAFF

D: .
J: TRBJ2-1
V: TRBV7-9
size: .
DNA: TGTGCCAGCAGCTTAGGGACAGTCTCCTACAATGAGCAGTTCTTC
CDR3: CASSLGTVSYNEQFF

D: .
J: TRBJ1-3
V: TRBV5-1
size: .
DNA: TGCGCCAGCAGCCGAGGAGAAGGGGCCTCTGGAAACACCATATATTTT
CDR3: CASSRGEGASGNTIYF

D: .
J: TRBJ1-2
V: TRBV25-1
size: few
DNA: TGTGCCAGCAGTGACCCCGGAGAGGGAAGTAACTATGGCTACACCTTC
CDR3: CASSDPGEGSNYGYTF

D: TRBD2
J: TRBJ2-3
V: TRBV2
size: few
DNA: TGTGCCAGCAGTATCCTAGCGGGGGGGCCAGGAGATACGCAGTATTTT
CDR3: CASSILAGGPGDTQYF

D: .
J: TRBJ2-5
V: TRBV19
size: few
DNA: TGTGCCAGTAGTAGAAGAGGGTCCGGAGTGGGGACCCAGTACTTC
CDR3: CASSRRGSGVGTQYF